There are a few counts of the clone carrying this T cell receptor beta chain. The antigen remains unidentified. The data stem from a study of blood T cells in healthy people across ages. Study outcomes and limitations: Strong correlation linked observed beta diversity and percent naive T cells. Diversity was estimated from one million T cells, and these estimates were considered underestimates.

This CDR3 is built from 15 residues. Germline V gene data show CDR1 as DFQATT and CDR2 as SNEGSKA (reference sequence). V dropped 1 base and J dropped 5; count of bases not matched to a gene: 5. Alongside a J-beta primer mix, a sample-barcoded 5' primer served in a second PCR lasting about 7 to 11 cycles. Each CDR3 protein gets one entry after TCRdb re-called the 5' RACE reads with MiXCR. Among roughly 830,000 distinct CDR3 sequences listed, 55% to 65% were seen once. The sequenced sample consisted of blood. The chain uses TRBV20-1 and TRBJ1-6; 7 nucleotides agree with TRBD1. The source is a man aged 30-40 years in good health. The DNA for the CDR3 is TGCAGTGCTAGAGCCAACAGGGGAAATAATTCACCCCTCCACTTT. As protein: CSARANRGNNSPLHF.